This TCR beta chain was sequenced for a study of CD8 T cells in ankylosing spondylitis. Overall study results and limits: Characteristic of ankylosing spondylitis blood, it appeared, was a TCR beta motif comprising fewer than 10 highly homologous variants. Reportedly, disease-linked clones are significantly enriched in ankylosing spondylitis patients' matched synovial fluid. Some of these motif variants have turned up before, in reports on reactive arthritis synovial fluid and blood.

TCRdb ran MiXCR on the 5' RACE reads and lists one entry per CDR3 protein. The sample has roughly 280,000 distinct CDR3 sequences, 20% seen once. Germline-derived CDR1 and CDR2 are MNHEY and SVGAGI. V shed 2 bases, J shed 7 bases, and the junction held 12 bases outside the gene matches. The CDR3 extends over 18 amino acids. In this sample, this clonotype turned up a few times. What it recognizes is unknown. V usage is TRBV6-5 and J usage is TRBJ2-1; 12 nucleotides match TRBD2. The origin of this receptor is a male donor with ankylosing spondylitis or in good health (not recorded which). Sample: blood, either unsorted or a sorted T cell fraction (not recorded which). The CDR3 sequence: CASSYGLAGGFMENEQFF. The CDR3, as DNA: TGTGCCAGCAGTTACGGCCTAGCGGGAGGGTTTATGGAGAATGAGCAGTTCTTC.